This TCR beta chain was captured by sequencing in a study of response to subunit inactivated influenza vaccine. Study-wide results and limits: New T cells are recruited in small numbers by each seasonal influenza vaccination, according to the authors' suggestion.

MiXCR, run by TCRdb on the RT-PCR reads, gives a single entry per CDR3 protein. The data show just over 300,000 distinct CDR3 sequences, 22% seen once. CDR1 and CDR2 (germline): SQVTM, ANQGSEA. The CDR3 totals 11 residues. The V end was cut by 4 bases, the J end by 1 base, with 4 bases between. The table lists this clonotype with many counts. No antigen is known for it. The genes are TRBV29-1 and TRBJ1-1, with unresolved D. This sequence originates from a man aged 50-75 years who received an inactivated influenza vaccine. Source: PBMCs from blood, taken less than 22 months after vaccination. The CDR3 spells CSVVGNTEAFF. CDR3 nucleotides: TGCAGCGTTGTTGGGAACACTGAAGCTTTCTTT.